The 5 T cell receptor beta chains in this list originate from one sample, sequenced in a study of shared clonotypes between healthy human individuals. TCRdb's table, derived via immunoSEQ multiplex PCR, lists solely in-frame clones and lacks some. The sample shows 2 million to 3 million clones, roughly nine tenths of them seen only once. The sequencing sample was made of naive CD4+ T cells sorted from blood. The subset was: CD45RA+ positively selected. The receptor source for this set is a man aged 18 to 30 in good health.

The rearrangement links TRBV28 to TRBJ1-1, with D maybe TRBD1 (6 bases). The V gene's germline CDR1 is MDHEN and CDR2 SYDVKM. The CDR3 has 16 residues. Trimming stripped 4 bases from V and 0 bases from J, with 15 bases between. Here the CDR3 reads CASSWGDMILNTEAFF. DNA of the CDR3: TGTGCCAGCAGTTGGGGGGACATGATTTTGAACACTGAAGCTTTCTTT. Combining the CDR3 with reference TRBV28 and TRBJ1-1 gives the whole variable domain DVKVTQSSRYLVKRTGEKVFLECVQDMDHENMFWYRQDPGLGLRLIYFSYDVKMKEKGDIPEGYSVSREKKERFSLILESASTNQTSMYLCASSWGDMILNTEAFFGQGTRLTVV.

This clone was seen once. The chain is built from TRBV19 and TRBJ2-3; 7 nucleotides match TRBD1. V trimming: 6 bases; J trimming: 2 bases; junction bases outside the gene matches: 8. The CDR3 covers 15 residues. Looked up from germline, CDR1 is LNHDA and CDR2 is SQIVND (reference sequence). CDR3 sequence: CASRDRDRYTDTQYF. CDR3 DNA: TGTGCCAGTAGAGACCGGGACAGATACACAGATACGCAGTATTTT.

The CDR3 nucleotides read TGTGCCAGCAGCGTAGCGTTCGGGGAACCCAGGTACCAAGAGACCCAGTACTTC. As protein: CASSVAFGEPRYQETQYF. V and J are TRBV9 and TRBJ2-5, with D possibly matching TRBD2 (5 bases). The V end lost 0 bases, the J end lost 0 bases, and 18 bases lay between the germline ends. This CDR3 has 18 amino acids. Germline CDR1 reads SGDLS; CDR2 reads YYNGEE.

This chain connects TRBV7-5 to TRBJ1-6. TRBV7-5 constitutes a pseudogene. The CDR3 spans 17 residues. CDR3 DNA: TGTGCCAGAAGCTCCCACAAGACGGAATTTTATAATTCACCCCTCCACTTT. Encoded protein: CARSSHKTEFYNSPLHF.

J is TRBJ1-2 and V is TRBV7-2; D ambiguous. The CDR3 loop spans 15 amino acids. The V end lost 0 bases, the J end lost 6 bases, and 14 bases lay between the germline ends. The germline CDR1 and CDR2 sequences are SGHTA and FQGNSA. The CDR3 reads CASSLAQNYVDGYTF. CDR3 nucleotides: TGTGCCAGCAGCTTAGCGCAGAACTATGTAGATGGCTACACCTTC.